These T cell receptor beta chains were read from a single sample in a study of tumor T cells in aggressive B-cell lymphoma. Data came from immunoSEQ multiplex PCR; TCRdb stores just in-frame clones and leaves some out. The repertoire includes about 5,600 clones, 65% to 90% of them detected once, and roughly 2.9% sits in the top ten. The sample taken for sequencing was tumor tissue. Every receptor here comes from an adult with diffuse large B cell lymphoma. Each CDR3 is given without its conserved first and last residue. The order of the fields is V gene, clone size, J gene, CDR3 protein. The listing skips clone size in some rows; elsewhere it reads once, few, many or a size class.

v_call: TRBV7-2; clone_size: .; j_call: TRBJ1-2; cdr3_aa: ASSDSGPGVGGYT
v_call: TRBV5-4; clone_size: .; j_call: TRBJ2-3; cdr3_aa: ASSLADTQY
v_call: TRBV7-8; clone_size: .; j_call: TRBJ2-1; cdr3_aa: ASSPVSGPYNEQF
v_call: TRBV4-2; clone_size: once; j_call: TRBJ2-7; cdr3_aa: ASSQGLGNTLEQY
v_call: TRBV5-6; clone_size: .; j_call: TRBJ2-7; cdr3_aa: ASSTEETVTYEQY
v_call: TRBV5-1; clone_size: .; j_call: TRBJ2-3; cdr3_aa: ASSQGASTDTQY
v_call: TRBV29-1; clone_size: .; j_call: TRBJ2-3; cdr3_aa: SGQGSPGGDTQY
v_call: TRBV18; clone_size: .; j_call: TRBJ1-5; cdr3_aa: ASSPPGQGNQPQH
v_call: TRBV28; clone_size: .; j_call: TRBJ1-1; cdr3_aa: ASVGQVNTEAF
v_call: TRBV28; clone_size: .; j_call: TRBJ1-1; cdr3_aa: ASSQLHSKWYSTEAF
v_call: TRBV28; clone_size: .; j_call: TRBJ2-7; cdr3_aa: ASSLRTSGSVTYEQY
v_call: TRBV7-2; clone_size: .; j_call: TRBJ2-3; cdr3_aa: ASSQGGAPGTDTQY
v_call: TRBV27; clone_size: .; j_call: TRBJ2-3; cdr3_aa: ASRIREDTDTQY